The clone carrying this TCR beta chain was seen only once. These data originate in a study of cytomegalovirus exposure and HLA in healthy donors. Whole-study context: The roughly 100 million unique TCR beta sequences, from about 179 million T cells, were found by an earlier analysis.

The CDR3 runs to 16 residues. V lost 6 bases, J lost 1 base, and 7 bases stayed unmatched. CDR1 and CDR2 from the germline V gene are MDHEN and SYDVKM. The PCR made use of 60 Vbeta and 13 Jbeta primers. Data came from immunoSEQ multiplex PCR; TCRdb stores just in-frame clones and leaves some out. The table includes some 40,000 clones, approximately 55% detected once. Specimen: PBMCs. The origin of this receptor is a woman between 40 and 50 years old in good health and CMV-seropositive. V usage is TRBV28 and J usage is TRBJ1-3; 9 bases match TRBD1. The CDR3: CASRSTGTGSGNTIYF. For the CDR3, the DNA is TGTGCCAGCAGATCGACCGGGACAGGGTCTGGAAACACCATATATTTT.